This entry features one TCR beta chain sequence. Its antigen is undetermined. Genomic DNA served as template for TCR beta VDJ and CDR3 profiling. TCRdb redid the calling of the reads with MiXCR, one entry per CDR3 protein. This sample has some 150,000 distinct CDR3 sequences; roughly two thirds occur once, and the top ten carry under 60%. Previously, flow cytometry had revealed CD8+CD57+ cell expansion in the patients chosen for sequencing. Severe acquired aplastic anemia affected all patients. This sample is drawn from a study of CD8+CD57+ T cells in acquired aplastic anemia. Study summary: Average DNA yield from sorted CD4+ and CD8+ cells was 3.2 ug.

Whole-study results and caveats: For CD8+ Simpson's diversity, patients and controls showed no significant difference. Fewer than 35 shared CD8+ CDR3s appeared highly expressed within patients' immunodominant clones.

The receptor was isolated from a human donor with aplastic anemia. Material for sequencing was sorted CD4+, CD8+, or CD8+CD57+ T cells (not recorded which) from PBMCs.

The CDR3 region has the DNA TGTGCCAGCAGCGTAGAGGGAAACCCGCGCACAGATACGCAGTATTTT. Protein sequence: CASSVEGNPRTDTQYF. This chain joins TRBV9 and TRBJ2-3; no firm D call. Trimming shortened V by 0 bases and J by 1 base, and 12 bases separated the two germline ends. CDR1 and CDR2 (germline): SGDLS, YYNGEE. This CDR3 contains 16 residues.